The entry below gives a single TCR beta chain sequence along with its context. What it binds is unknown. This entry comes from a study of quantifying T cell responses using KT2 cells. Study background: cDNA was made from DNase-treated RNA using alpha and beta constant primers. A predetermined fluorescence threshold ended the second PCR, run as a qPCR. Regarding the study as a whole: Even the lowest spike-in, about one KT2 cell per 100,000 PBMC, yielded detectable KT2 sequences.

Each cDNA got a UMI-containing oligo ligated at its 3' end. The first PCR ran 3 to 5 cycles with an equimolar RC1.1 and RC1.2 beta primer mix. TCRdb reprocessed the UMI-ligation and nested PCR reads with MiXCR, giving one entry per CDR3 protein. Of more than 55,000 distinct CDR3 sequences in the sample, approximately 13% were seen once. The sample is PBMC spiked with counted cells of clone KT2. Fixed numbers of PBMC received varying amounts of KT2 cells. The germline CDR1 and CDR2 sequences are SGHDT and YYEEEE. The CDR3 is 16 amino acids. V was clipped by 0 bases and J by 0 bases, with 13 bases between them.

This chain connects TRBV5-6 to TRBJ2-7; possibly TRBD2 for D (6 bases). The receptor comes from a human donor. The sequencing sample was made of PBMCs spiked with cells of the T cell clone KT2. The CDR3 region is CASSLGLAPPSYEQYF. The CDR3 region has the DNA TGTGCCAGCAGCTTGGGCCTAGCGCCTCCCTCCTACGAGCAGTACTTC.